The entry that follows covers one T cell receptor beta chain sequence. Its specificity is not known. This entry is derived from a study of cytomegalovirus exposure and HLA in healthy donors. General study results and limits: The dataset shows that most TCR sequences were rare, while some public TCRs occurred in many donors. Cytomegalovirus-associated status was assigned to fewer than 200 TCR beta chains. Most subjects' HLA-A and HLA-B alleles were reportedly predicted from TCR beta sequences.

13 Jbeta primers and 60 Vbeta primers were used for the PCR. Clones were read by immunoSEQ multiplex PCR, and TCRdb kept only the in-frame ones, dropping some. The data contain 250,000 to 300,000 clones, approximately 84% of them seen just once; the ten biggest clones take up about 2%. This clonotype was obtained from a woman aged 40 to 50 in good health and CMV-seropositive. Source material: PBMCs.

The CDR3 region is CASSIWTGNTEAFF. The CDR3 DNA reads TGTGCCAGCAGCATATGGACAGGGAACACTGAAGCTTTCTTT. The V and J genes are TRBV7-9 and TRBJ1-1, with TRBD1 matching 7 bases. V lost 5 bases and J lost 1; bases outside the gene matches: 4. The CDR3 has 14 residues. CDR1 and CDR2 (germline): SEHNR, FQNEAQ (reference sequence).